The T cell receptor (beta chain) described here comes from a study of cytomegalovirus exposure and HLA in healthy donors. Concerning this clone itself: Germline is not matched at one junction end, which may reflect a read error.

This PCR relied on a set of 60 Vbeta primers and 13 Jbeta primers. Some clones are missing from TCRdb's copy, which holds only in-frame ones; the method was immunoSEQ multiplex PCR. Counted here are around 130,000 clones, roughly 84% occurring once; the ten biggest clones make up less than 3%. The CDR3 runs 11 residues. Germline assignment: CDR1 GTSNPN and CDR2 SVGIG (reference sequence). Donors likely had unrecorded immune exposures despite being nominally healthy when sampled. Sequencing used PBMCs. The rearrangement links TRBV30 to TRBJ2-1; D may be TRBD2 (6 bases). This TCR was recovered from a man aged 50 to 60 in good health and CMV-seronegative. CDR3 amino acids: CAWSVRDSPLF. The CDR3 DNA reads TGTGCCTGGAGTGTACGGGACTCCCCGCTCTTC.